The 20 T cell receptor beta chains in this list originate from one sample, sequenced in a study of T cells after yellow fever vaccination. MiXCR, applied by TCRdb to the 5' RACE reads, yields one record per CDR3 protein. Of tens of thousands of distinct CDR3 sequences listed, about 7.2% were seen once; the top ten hold around 28%. The sequencing here drew on CD8+ T cells sorted from PBMCs, taken 9 to 10 days after the first yellow fever vaccination. The receptors come from a man between 18 and 29 years old who received the YFV17D yellow fever vaccine.

The rearrangement joins TRBV5-5 to TRBJ2-7, with no clear D. Germline V gene sequence: CDR1 SGHKS, CDR2 YYEKEE (reference sequence). CDR3 size: 13 residues. Trimming took 4 bases from V and 1 from J, leaving 9 bases between them. CDR3 sequence (DNA): TGTGCCAGCAGCAACTTAGGTTCCTACGAGCAGTACTTC. This translates into CASSNLGSYEQYF.

This clonotype has at least ten counts. This sequence joins TRBV2 and TRBJ2-1; D remains ambiguous. Deletions cut 8 bases from V and 10 bases from J, with 12 bases between. There are 11 residues in the CDR3. In germline, CDR1 is SNHLY, CDR2 FYNNEI. The CDR3 DNA reads as TGTGCCAGCGCATGGACGGAAGAGCAGTTCTTC. This sequence encodes CASAWTEEQFF.

A few counts support this clonotype. The rearrangement links TRBV15 to TRBJ2-1; TRBD1 aligns across 8 bases. The CDR3 covers 17 residues. CDR1 LNHNV and CDR2 YYDKDF come from the germline V gene (reference sequence). Trimming removed 3 bases from V and 6 bases from J; junction bases left unmatched: 13. The DNA for the CDR3 is TGTGCCACCAGCAGGGACTCCCGGGACAGGAGGGTCAATGAGCAGTTCTTC. It codes for CATSRDSRDRRVNEQFF.

The chain carries TRBV2 and TRBJ2-3; 9 bases map to TRBD2. The CDR3 contains 16 residues. V shed 8 bases, J shed 2 bases, and the junction held 11 bases outside the gene matches. Germline CDR1 reads SNHLY; CDR2 reads FYNNEI. CDR3: CASGYRLAEATDTQYF. The CDR3 bases are TGTGCCAGCGGCTATCGACTAGCGGAGGCCACAGATACGCAGTATTTT.

This clonotype came up a few times. The rearrangement joins TRBV3-1 to TRBJ1-5; D is unclear. Germline V gives CDR1 LGHDT, CDR2 YNNKEL (reference sequence). The V end was cut by 3 bases, the J end by 0 bases, with 12 bases between. This CDR3 spans 16 amino acids. The CDR3 protein is CASSHGYRYSNQPQHF. The CDR3 DNA follows: TGTGCCAGCAGCCACGGGTACCGATATAGCAATCAGCCCCAGCATTTT.

This clonotype has only a few counts. The chain couples TRBV5-4 to TRBJ2-1; 8 bases agree with TRBD2. Germline V CDR1 and CDR2: SGHNT, YYREEE (reference sequence). Losses at the gene ends were 3 bases for V and 16 bases for J; bases not matched to a gene: 9. The CDR3 totals 12 residues. The CDR3 loop is CASSWGGLGPFF. DNA of the CDR3: TGTGCCAGCAGCTGGGGGGGACTAGGGCCCTTCTTC.

This clonotype turned up a few times. The V and J genes are TRBV10-3 and TRBJ2-3, with TRBD2 identical over 7 bases. The CDR3 is made up of 13 amino acids. Germline trimming cut 10 bases from V and 4 bases from J; bases unmatched to any gene: 8. CDR1 ENHRY and CDR2 SYGVKD come from the germline V gene. This CDR3 is CATMGGVPDTQYF. Written as DNA, the CDR3 is TGTGCCACCATGGGAGGGGTTCCAGATACGCAGTATTTT.

This clonotype was observed many times. This rearrangement joins TRBV7-9 to TRBJ1-1, with 9 bases matching TRBD1. V lost 5 bases to trimming and J lost 5 bases; unmatched junction nucleotides: 9. Germline CDR1 is SEHNR and CDR2 is FQNEAQ (reference sequence). The CDR3 has 15 amino acids. The CDR3 loop reads CASSPVRDRATEAFF. CDR3 DNA: TGTGCCAGCAGCCCCGTACGGGACAGGGCAACTGAAGCTTTCTTT.

This clonotype was counted at least ten times. This chain uses TRBV6-4 with TRBJ2-7; D may be TRBD1 (5 bases). The CDR3 length is 12 residues. The ends were cut back, 7 bases at V and 3 bases at J, with 10 bases in the middle. Germline CDR1 is MRHNA and CDR2 is SNTAGT. The CDR3 DNA is TGTGCCAGCATCCCTCAGGGCTACGAGCAGTACTTC. Translation: CASIPQGYEQYF.

At least ten counts were recorded for this clonotype. The CDR3 bases are TGTGCCAGCAGTATTAGGTGGGATGGCTACACCTTC. Amino acid sequence: CASSIRWDGYTF. The V and J genes are TRBV12-3 or TRBV12-4 and TRBJ1-2, with no clear D. Trimming left V 5 bases short and J 6 bases short, with 10 bases between. This CDR3 region has 12 residues.

This clonotype was counted at least ten times. The chain employs TRBV11-1 and TRBJ2-2; 14 positions match TRBD2. The CDR3 totals 18 residues. V shed 4 bases, J shed 6 bases, and the junction held 10 bases outside the gene matches. CDR1 and CDR2 from the germline V gene are SGHAT and FQDESV (reference sequence). The CDR3 region has the DNA TGTGCCAGCAGCTGCCTGACTAGCGGGGGGGCCTCGGCCGGGGAGCTGTTTTTT. Its translation: CASSCLTSGGASAGELFF.

On this clonotype: This may be a read error: a much more frequent sequence differs by one nucleotide. The rearrangement joins TRBV20-1 to TRBJ2-2; D tentatively fits TRBD1 or TRBD2 (5 bases each). Germline V gene data show CDR1 as DFQATT and CDR2 as SNEGSKA (reference sequence). Trimming pared 1 base from V and 6 bases from J, leaving 21 bases between. The length of the CDR3 is 17 residues. In DNA, the CDR3 is TGCAGTGCTAGAGTGATAAGGGGCGCAGCGGACTCCGGGGAGCTGTTTTTT. This encodes CSARVIRGAADSGELFF.

This clonotype was picked up many times. The V gene is TRBV27, the J gene TRBJ2-3; 8 nucleotides agree with TRBD2. This CDR3 is built from 16 residues. Germline V gene lookup returns CDR1 MNHEY and CDR2 SMNVEV (reference sequence). V dropped 4 bases and J dropped 3; count of bases not matched to a gene: 9. CDR3 protein: CASSYLFGTSTDTQYF. The DNA of the CDR3 is TGTGCCAGCAGTTACCTCTTCGGGACTAGTACAGATACGCAGTATTTT.

The chain links TRBV4-1 to TRBJ2-7; D gene unclear. Trimming took 1 base from V and 3 from J, leaving 13 bases between them. The CDR3 totals 15 residues. The germline V gene encodes CDR1 MGHRA and CDR2 YSYEKL. The CDR3 DNA is TGCGCCAGCAGCCAAGTCGACGGACCGGACTACGAGCAGTACGTC. It encodes CASSQVDGPDYEQYV.

This clonotype was detected many times. The genes are TRBV29-1 and TRBJ2-2; 7 nucleotides match TRBD1. Losses at the gene ends were 6 bases for V and 0 bases for J; bases not matched to a gene: 4. The CDR3 runs to 14 residues. The germline V gene encodes CDR1 SQVTM and CDR2 ANQGSEA. CDR3: CSVHGTANTGELFF. The CDR3 nucleotides read TGCAGCGTCCACGGGACAGCGAACACCGGGGAGCTGTTTTTT.

This clonotype was counted ten times or more. The V and J genes are TRBV12-3 or TRBV12-4 and TRBJ1-1; no clear D gene. V lost 5 bases and J 4 bases, leaving 5 bases between the germline ends. The CDR3 has 11 amino acids. The chain's CDR3 is CASSPGTEAFF. The CDR3 DNA sequence: TGTGCCAGCAGTCCGGGCACTGAAGCTTTCTTT.

This clonotype was seen more than once but under ten times. The gene calls are TRBV28 and TRBJ2-3; 8 nucleotides line up with TRBD1. Germline CDR1 reads MDHEN; CDR2 reads SYDVKM. V shed 5 bases and J 2 bases; nucleotides not matched to a gene: 15. The CDR3 totals 18 residues. The chain's CDR3 is CASSIVGTGTLFTDTQYF. The CDR3 DNA follows: TGTGCCAGCAGTATAGTCGGGACAGGCACCCTTTTCACAGATACGCAGTATTTT.

This clonotype occurred many times. The J gene is TRBJ2-7, the V gene TRBV18; unclear D gene. V was cut by 4 bases and J by 4 bases, with 20 bases left in between. CDR1 and CDR2 from the germline V gene are KGHSH and LQKENI. This CDR3 comprises 16 residues. CDR3 sequence reads: CASSLYSRGPTYEQYV. CDR3 DNA sequence: TGTGCCAGCTCACTATACTCCCGAGGACCGACATACGAGCAGTACGTC.

In its sample, this clonotype was seen many times. The chain has TRBV5-1 and TRBJ2-3; D unclear. The CDR3 runs to 15 residues. Germline V lookup: CDR1 SGHRS, CDR2 YFSETQ. V shed 0 bases and J shed 1 base, with 9 bases lying between them. The CDR3 sequence is CASSLDEYGTDTQYF. The CDR3 nucleotides are TGCGCCAGCAGCTTGGATGAATACGGCACAGATACGCAGTATTTT.

This clonotype was counted many times. This rearrangement joins TRBV19 to TRBJ2-5, with 9 nucleotides matching TRBD1. V lost 2 bases, J lost 4 bases, and 2 bases stayed unmatched. The CDR3 runs 14 residues. CDR1 is LNHDA and CDR2 is SQIVND in the germline V gene (reference sequence). The CDR3 DNA follows: TGTGCCAGTAGTATAACAGGGGGCGGAGAGACCCAGTACTTC. The encoded protein is CASSITGGGETQYF.